The clone carrying this T cell receptor beta chain occurred once. Its antigen is undetermined. Relative to the germline gene, one junction end is altered; a read error may explain this. PCR replicates from unsorted PBMC used 300 ng DNA, and this amount was approximately 30,000 T cell genomes. TCRdb keeps only in-frame clones here, not all; method: immunoSEQ multiplex PCR. The top ten clones hold approximately 13% of a sample with about 470,000 clones, 70% to 80% of them seen once. This sample is drawn from a study of shared clonotypes between healthy human individuals. Broader study findings: The study drew on few donors, limiting represented genetic and exposure-history diversity.

Germline assignment: CDR1 SSHAT and CDR2 FNYEAQ (reference sequence). CDR3 length equals 15 residues. The TCR comes from a woman in her forties in good health. Some clones in this sample may be carry-over from other donors' samples. The sample taken for sequencing was PBMCs. The chain has TRBV7-7 and TRBJ2-3; 7 bases fit TRBD2. The CDR3 DNA reads TGTGCCAGCAGCCCGAGCGGGGCATACACAGATACGCAGTGTTTT. Amino acid sequence: CASSPSGAYTDTQCF. Full variable domain (rest looked up from reference TRBV7-7 and TRBJ2-3): GAGVSQSPRYKVTKRGQDVTLRCDPISSHATLYWYQQALGQGPEFLTYFNYEAQPDKSGLPSDRFSAERPEGSISTLTIQRTEQRDSAMYRCASSPSGAYTDTQCFGPGTRLTVL.